These T cell receptor beta chains were read from a single sample in a study of shared clonotypes between healthy human individuals. Profiling relied on immunoSEQ multiplex PCR, and the TCRdb table lists in-frame clones only, not all of them. The sample shows over a million clones, around 97% of them seen only once. The specimen was naive CD4+ T cells sorted from blood. The receptors derive from a young man in good health. CDR3s include the opening cysteine and the closing phenylalanine or tryptophan. The D gene is left open where the match is weak. Clone size is not always given. Where it is, it says once, few, many or a class for expanded clones.

J	size	V	D	CDR3	DNA
TRBJ1-3	-	TRBV7-2	-	CASSRQTGSSGNTIYF	TGTGCCAGCAGCCGTCAAACAGGGAGCTCTGGAAACACCATATATTTT
TRBJ2-1	-	TRBV10-3	-	CAISSNHEQFF	TGTGCCATCAGTTCAAATCATGAGCAGTTCTTC
TRBJ2-7	once	TRBV4-1	-	CASGGHYEQYF	TGCGCCAGCGGGGGGCACTACGAGCAGTACTTC
TRBJ1-1	few	TRBV7-3	-	CASSPHRTTTNTEAFF	TGTGCCAGCAGCCCGCACAGAACAACCACGAACACTGAAGCTTTCTTT
TRBJ1-3	-	TRBV28	-	CASFEGGSGNTIYF	TGTGCCAGTTTTGAGGGGGGTTCTGGAAACACCATATATTTT
TRBJ2-5	-	TRBV25-1	-	CASSERMIAGETQYF	TGTGCCAGCAGTGAACGTATGATAGCCGGCGAGACCCAGTACTTC
TRBJ2-1	-	TRBV6-6	-	CASSSGTWSEQFF	TGTGCCAGCAGTTCAGGGACTTGGAGTGAGCAGTTCTTC
TRBJ1-5	-	TRBV5-4	-	CASSLPGDGQPQHF	TGTGCCAGCAGCTTGCCCGGGGATGGTCAGCCCCAGCATTTT
TRBJ2-2	-	TRBV10-3	-	CAISEFLKWNRDTGELFF	TGTGCCATCAGTGAGTTCTTAAAGTGGAATAGAGACACCGGGGAGCTGTTTTTT
TRBJ2-2	-	TRBV4-3	-	CASSPLNGELFF	TGCGCCAGCAGCCCCTTGAACGGGGAGCTGTTTTTT
TRBJ2-7	-	TRBV5-1	-	CASSTTGTSHLEQYF	TGCGCCAGCAGCACGACCGGGACCTCCCACCTCGAGCAGTACTTC
TRBJ2-5	-	TRBV6-5	TRBD1	CASSRRQGTQETQYF	TGTGCCAGCAGCCGCCGACAGGGAACCCAAGAGACCCAGTACTTC
TRBJ2-3	-	TRBV9	-	CASSVTSTDTQYF	TGTGCCAGCAGCGTGACTAGCACAGATACGCAGTATTTT
TRBJ2-2	once	TRBV6-6	TRBD2	CAGRAGVGTNTGELFF	TGTGCCGGACGAGCGGGAGTGGGCACGAACACCGGGGAGCTGTTTTTT
TRBJ1-5	-	TRBV6-1	-	CASSLGLGGFQPQHF	TGTGCCAGCTCATTGGGCCTGGGCGGATTTCAGCCCCAGCATTTT
TRBJ2-7	-	TRBV5-4	-	CASSKDSGSYEQYF	TGTGCCAGCAGCAAGGACAGTGGGAGCTACGAGCAGTACTTC
TRBJ2-3	-	TRBV6-4	-	CASSEEITDTQYF	TGTGCCAGCAGTGAAGAGATCACAGATACGCAGTATTTT
TRBJ2-1	-	TRBV5-4	TRBD1	CASSSRQGDYNEQFF	TGTGCCAGCAGCTCCAGACAGGGAGACTACAATGAGCAGTTCTTC
TRBJ2-7	-	TRBV6-6	-	CASSRGTLSYEQYF	TGTGCCAGCAGTCGGGGGACTCTTTCCTACGAGCAGTACTTC
TRBJ2-1	-	TRBV10-2	-	CASSGGNEQFF	TGCGCCAGCAGTGGTGGCAATGAGCAGTTCTTC
TRBJ2-7	-	TRBV5-1	-	CASRSGELREQYF	TGCGCCAGCCGGTCGGGAGAGCTGAGGGAGCAGTACTTC
TRBJ2-5	-	TRBV7-9	TRBD2	CASRYRLAGVVTQYF	TGTGCCAGCAGGTACCGACTAGCGGGAGTGGTGACCCAGTACTTC
TRBJ2-3	-	TRBV28	-	CASSLYKRGDTQYF	TGTGCCAGCAGTTTGTATAAACGGGGGGATACGCAGTATTTT
TRBJ2-3	-	TRBV2	TRBD1	CASNRGDGTDTQYF	TGTGCCAGCAACAGGGGAGATGGCACAGATACGCAGTATTTT
TRBJ2-5	-	TRBV5-6	-	CASSLRPLPQETQYF	TGTGCCAGCAGCTTGCGGCCGCTCCCTCAAGAGACCCAGTACTTC
TRBJ2-1	-	TRBV5-6	TRBD2	CASSKGLAGSSYNEQFF	TGTGCCAGCAGCAAGGGACTAGCGGGATCCTCCTACAATGAGCAGTTCTTC
TRBJ1-5	-	TRBV5-8	-	CASSLARINSNQPQHF	TGTGCCAGCAGCTTGGCCCGGATTAATAGCAATCAGCCCCAGCATTTT
TRBJ1-4	-	TRBV28	-	CASRDNTEENEKLFF	TGTGCCAGCAGGGACAATACAGAAGAAAATGAAAAACTGTTTTTT
TRBJ1-1	-	TRBV2	-	CASTRREDTEAFF	TGTGCCAGCACCCGGCGGGAGGACACTGAAGCTTTCTTT
TRBJ2-7	-	TRBV14	-	CASSQTSTWVGIEQYF	TGTGCCAGCAGCCAGACCTCCACCTGGGTGGGAATCGAGCAGTACTTC
TRBJ2-1	-	TRBV2	TRBD2	CAGRGLAGYNEQFF	TGTGCCGGCAGGGGACTAGCGGGCTACAATGAGCAGTTCTTC
TRBJ1-2	-	TRBV5-1	-	CASSLQAAGSVANYGYTF	TGCGCCAGCAGCTTGCAGGCGGCAGGGAGCGTAGCTAACTATGGCTACACCTTC
TRBJ2-2	-	TRBV11-2	TRBD2	CASSLRASGSGPGELFF	TGTGCCAGCAGCTTGAGAGCTAGCGGGAGTGGTCCCGGGGAGCTGTTTTTT
TRBJ2-3	-	TRBV5-5	-	CASSFYSDTQYF	TGTGCCAGCAGCTTTTACTCAGATACGCAGTATTTT
TRBJ2-2	-	TRBV7-8	-	CASSPVGGRIGELFF	TGTGCCAGCAGCCCCGTGGGGGGGCGGATCGGGGAGCTGTTTTTT
TRBJ1-5	-	TRBV30	-	CAWGTQGGSNQPQHF	TGTGCCTGGGGAACACAGGGCGGAAGCAATCAGCCCCAGCATTTT